The 19 T cell receptor beta chains listed next were all sequenced from one sample in a study of CD8 T cells in Susac syndrome. Random-hexamer reverse transcription was applied to roughly 0.5 to 1 ug RNA. In TCRdb, the immunoSEQ multiplex PCR reads were re-called with MiXCR into one record per CDR3 protein. The sample has more than 65,000 distinct CDR3 sequences, over 85% seen once. The material sequenced was CD8+ T cells from PBMCs. These receptors all stem from a human donor with multiple sclerosis.

The chain uses TRBV4-3 and TRBJ1-2; D is uncertain. CDR3 length equals 15 residues. Germline lookup yields CDR1 LGHNA and CDR2 YSLEER. V lost 4 bases and J 2 bases, leaving 14 bases between the germline ends. Here the CDR3 DNA reads TGCGCCAGCAGCCTTTCTCGGCAGGCGAACTATGGCTACACCTTC. Translation gives CASSLSRQANYGYTF.

The CDR3 bases are TGTGCCAGCAGTGCTGGACTAGCGGGGGAGCAGTTCTTC. Translation gives CASSAGLAGEQFF. V and J are TRBV6-5 and TRBJ2-1; 12 positions match TRBD2. The CDR3 contains 13 residues. Germline-derived CDR1 and CDR2 are MNHEY and SVGAGI. V was pared by 5 bases and J by 10 bases, with 3 bases of the junction left unmatched.

CDR3 nucleotides: TGTGCCAGCAGCCCACCCTGGACAGAAGAGACCCAGTACTTC. Translation: CASSPPWTEETQYF. The rearrangement joins TRBV9 to TRBJ2-5; perhaps TRBD1 as D (6 bases). The length of the CDR3 is 14 residues. Germline V lookup: CDR1 SGDLS, CDR2 YYNGEE. The V gene lost 4 bases and the J gene lost 3 bases, with 13 bases spanning the gap. Full variable domain (rest looked up from reference TRBV9 and TRBJ2-5): DSGVTQTPKHLITATGQRVTLRCSPRSGDLSVYWYQQSLDQGLQFLIQYYNGEERAKGNILERFSAQQFPDLHSELNLSSLELGDSALYFCASSPPWTEETQYFGPGTRLLVL.

The V call is TRBV12-3 or TRBV12-4, the J call TRBJ1-1; TRBD1 agrees at 9 bases. There are 15 residues in the CDR3. V was pared by 7 bases and J by 0 bases, with 6 bases of the junction left unmatched. The CDR3 is CASITGTGLNTEAFF. In nucleotides, the CDR3 is TGTGCCAGCATCACCGGGACAGGGTTGAACACTGAAGCTTTCTTT.

The chain uses TRBV20-1 and TRBJ2-7; no reliable D call. V was trimmed by 5 bases and J by 0 bases, leaving 11 bases between them. The CDR3 runs 13 residues. CDR1 and CDR2 (germline): DFQATT, SNEGSKA (reference sequence). DNA of the CDR3: TGCAGTGCTGCCCGAGACATCTCCTACGAGCAGTACTTC. This gives the protein CSAARDISYEQYF.

The chain joins TRBV7-9 to TRBJ2-7; no clear D gene. The CDR3 runs 13 residues. V was trimmed by 4 bases and J by 4 bases, leaving 11 bases between them. CDR1 and CDR2 (germline): SEHNR, FQNEAQ (reference sequence). The DNA of the CDR3 is TGTGCCAGCAGCTCGACCGTGAATTACGAGCAGTACTTC. It codes for CASSSTVNYEQYF.

The V call is TRBV12-3 or TRBV12-4, the J call TRBJ2-7; 9 bases match TRBD1. The CDR3 is made up of 15 amino acids. J was trimmed by 5 bases and V by 1 base; bases with no gene match: 6. Written as DNA, the CDR3 is TGTGCCAGCAGTTTAGAGACGGGACAGGGCCACGAGCAGTACTTC. Its translation is CASSLETGQGHEQYF.

The chain employs TRBV7-9 and TRBJ2-7, with D possibly matching TRBD1 (5 bases). Germline CDR1 SEHNR, CDR2 FQNEAQ (reference sequence). The CDR3 has 13 residues. Trimming cost V 1 base and J 5 bases, with 9 bases left between them. The CDR3 nucleotides are TGTGCCAGCAGCTTAGACCAGGGTAACGAGCAGTACTTC. This codes for CASSLDQGNEQYF.

V and J are TRBV7-9 and TRBJ1-1; a weak D match, TRBD1 (5 bases). V was cut by 6 bases and J by 7 bases, with 9 bases left in between. The CDR3 has 11 residues. CDR1 SEHNR and CDR2 FQNEAQ come from the germline V gene (reference sequence). The CDR3 region is CASSVGGEAFF. The CDR3 DNA is TGTGCCAGCAGTGTTGGGGGTGAAGCTTTCTTT.

The chain is built from TRBV7-6 and TRBJ2-7; D possibly corresponds to TRBD2 (5 bases). CDR1 is SGHVS, CDR2 FNYEAQ, per germline. The CDR3 has 13 residues. The V end lost 3 bases, the J end lost 7 bases, and 13 bases lay between the germline ends. The DNA for the CDR3 is TGTGCCAGCAGCTTCGATTCCACGGGGGAGCAGTACTTC. This sequence encodes CASSFDSTGEQYF.

This chain joins TRBV29-1 and TRBJ2-4; D is ambiguous. CDR1 is SQVTM and CDR2 is ANQGSEA in the germline V gene. The CDR3 sequence is 14 residues long. V shed 0 bases and J shed 8 bases, with 14 bases lying between them. The CDR3 loop reads CSVEDVGSLDIQYF. DNA of the CDR3: TGCAGCGTTGAAGATGTAGGGTCTCTGGACATTCAGTACTTC.

The chain carries TRBV12-3 or TRBV12-4 and TRBJ2-3; 8 nucleotides match TRBD2. Trimming removed 4 bases from V and 6 bases from J; junction bases left unmatched: 18. The CDR3 is 18 residues long. The CDR3 sequence is CASSSLIYGGGQIDTQYF. The CDR3 DNA follows: TGTGCCAGCAGTTCTCTAATCTACGGGGGGGGCCAAATCGATACGCAGTATTTT.

The rearrangement uses TRBV9 and TRBJ2-7; no reliable D call. The CDR3 contains 15 residues. The germline V gene encodes CDR1 SGDLS and CDR2 YYNGEE. V was pared by 0 bases and J by 0 bases, with 10 bases between. The CDR3 DNA is TGTGCCAGCAGCGTAGGGCGGTATGACTCCTACGAGCAGTACTTC. Encoded protein: CASSVGRYDSYEQYF. The full variable domain, in which reference TRBV9 and TRBJ2-7 provide the parts outside the CDR3, is DSGVTQTPKHLITATGQRVTLRCSPRSGDLSVYWYQQSLDQGLQFLIQYYNGEERAKGNILERFSAQQFPDLHSELNLSSLELGDSALYFCASSVGRYDSYEQYFGPGTRLTVT.

The gene calls are TRBV9 and TRBJ2-3; perhaps D is TRBD1 or TRBD2 (5 bases each). The CDR3 totals 15 residues. Germline CDR1 is SGDLS and CDR2 is YYNGEE. V lost 0 bases, J lost 5 bases, and 13 bases lay in between. For the CDR3, the DNA is TGTGCCAGCAGCGTAGAAGCGGTTAGGGGAGATACGCAGTATTTT. It specifies CASSVEAVRGDTQYF.

The rearrangement links TRBV19 to TRBJ2-3; D possibly uses TRBD1 or TRBD2 (5 bases each). The CDR3 length is 14 residues. Trimming removed 7 bases from V and 1 base from J, with 12 bases in between. The germline gives CDR1 LNHDA, CDR2 SQIVND (reference sequence). The CDR3 region is CASNGPGRTDTQYF. CDR3 nucleotides: TGTGCCAGTAACGGCCCGGGGCGCACAGATACGCAGTATTTT.

This clonotype appeared a single time. The genes are TRBV20-1 and TRBJ2-3; the match to TRBD2 covers 8 bases. The CDR3 runs to 15 residues. CDR1 and CDR2 (germline): DFQATT, SNEGSKA (reference sequence). The junction had 7 bases not matched to a gene; V was cut back by 3 bases and J by 2 bases. As DNA, the CDR3 is TGCAGTGCTAGTACGGGAGGGCCCGTCACAGATACGCAGTATTTT. It yields the protein CSASTGGPVTDTQYF.

There are a few counts of this clonotype. The J gene is TRBJ1-3, the V gene TRBV9; 9 nucleotides line up with TRBD1. The CDR3 sequence is 15 residues long. CDR1 is SGDLS, CDR2 YYNGEE, per germline. Trimming cost V 2 bases and J 3 bases; bases outside gene matches: 3. In nucleotides, the CDR3 is TGTGCCAGCAGCGTTGACAGGGGGTATGGAAACACCATATATTTT. Encoded protein: CASSVDRGYGNTIYF.

This clonotype was observed a single time. This chain connects TRBV5-6 to TRBJ2-7; 7 bases agree with TRBD1. CDR3 size: 14 residues. Unmatched junction bases numbered 4, after V lost 4 bases and J lost 0 bases. In germline, CDR1 is SGHDT, CDR2 YYEEEE. The DNA of the CDR3 is TGTGCCAGCAGCCCCGGGACAGTCTCCTACGAGCAGTACTTC. Its protein is CASSPGTVSYEQYF.

This chain connects TRBV7-9 to TRBJ2-7; a weak D match, TRBD1 (6 bases). The CDR3 has 13 amino acids. Trimming removed 5 bases from V and 5 bases from J, with 13 bases in between. Germline V gene lookup returns CDR1 SEHNR and CDR2 FQNEAQ (reference sequence). CDR3 nucleotides: TGTGCCAGCAGCGGAACAGGGTCCCACGAGCAGTACTTC. It is translated as CASSGTGSHEQYF.